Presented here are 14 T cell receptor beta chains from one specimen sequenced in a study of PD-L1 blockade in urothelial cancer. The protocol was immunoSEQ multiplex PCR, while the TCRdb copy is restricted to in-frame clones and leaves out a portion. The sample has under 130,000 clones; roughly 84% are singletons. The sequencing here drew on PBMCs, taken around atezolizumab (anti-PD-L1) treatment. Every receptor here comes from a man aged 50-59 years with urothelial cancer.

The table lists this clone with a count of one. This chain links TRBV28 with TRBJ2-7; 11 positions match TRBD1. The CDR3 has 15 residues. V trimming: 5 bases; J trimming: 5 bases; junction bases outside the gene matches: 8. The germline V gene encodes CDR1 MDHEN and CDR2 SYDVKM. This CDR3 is CASSPAGQGVDEQYF. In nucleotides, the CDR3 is TGTGCCAGCAGTCCAGCGGGACAGGGGGTCGACGAGCAGTACTTC. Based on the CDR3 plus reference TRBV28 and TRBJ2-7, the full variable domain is DVKVTQSSRYLVKRTGEKVFLECVQDMDHENMFWYRQDPGLGLRLIYFSYDVKMKEKGDIPEGYSVSREKKERFSLILESASTNQTSMYLCASSPAGQGVDEQYFGPGTRLTVT.

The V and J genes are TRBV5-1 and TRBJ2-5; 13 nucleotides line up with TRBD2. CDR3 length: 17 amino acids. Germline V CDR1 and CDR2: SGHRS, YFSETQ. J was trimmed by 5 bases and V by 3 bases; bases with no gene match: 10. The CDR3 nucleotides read TGCGCCAGCAGCTCTACCGGACTAGCGGGAGCGGGTGAGACCCAGTACTTC. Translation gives CASSSTGLAGAGETQYF.

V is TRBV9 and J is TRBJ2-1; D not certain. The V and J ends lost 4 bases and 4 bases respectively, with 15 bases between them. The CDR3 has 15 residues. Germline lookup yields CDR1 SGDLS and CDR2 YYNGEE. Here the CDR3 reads CASSTSSLLYNEQFF. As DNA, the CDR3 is TGTGCCAGCAGCACCTCGAGTCTTTTGTACAATGAGCAGTTCTTC.

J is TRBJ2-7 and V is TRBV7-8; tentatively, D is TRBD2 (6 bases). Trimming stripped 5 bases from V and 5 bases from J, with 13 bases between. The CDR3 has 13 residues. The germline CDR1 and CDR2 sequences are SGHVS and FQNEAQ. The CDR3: CASSPLLADEQYF. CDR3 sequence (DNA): TGTGCCAGCAGCCCGTTACTAGCCGACGAGCAGTACTTC.

The DNA of the CDR3 is TGCGCCAGCAGCCAGTTGGGACTAGCGGGGAAGGGTTACAATGAGCAGTTCTTC. It translates to CASSQLGLAGKGYNEQFF. The chain uses TRBV4-1 and TRBJ2-1; TRBD2 agrees at 13 bases. Germline assignment: CDR1 MGHRA and CDR2 YSYEKL. Unmatched junction bases numbered 9, after V lost 3 bases and J lost 4 bases. The CDR3 spans 18 residues.

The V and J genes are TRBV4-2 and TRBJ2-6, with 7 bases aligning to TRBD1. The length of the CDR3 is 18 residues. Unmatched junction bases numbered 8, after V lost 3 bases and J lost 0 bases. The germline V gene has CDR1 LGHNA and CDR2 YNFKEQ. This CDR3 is CASSQATGTISGANVLTF. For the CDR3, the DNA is TGTGCCAGCAGCCAGGCGACAGGGACCATCTCTGGGGCCAACGTCCTGACTTTC.

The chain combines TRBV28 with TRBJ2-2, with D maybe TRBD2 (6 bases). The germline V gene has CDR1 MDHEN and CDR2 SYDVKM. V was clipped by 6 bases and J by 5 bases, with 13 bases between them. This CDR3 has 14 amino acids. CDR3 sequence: CASRRLAWTGELFF. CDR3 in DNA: TGTGCCAGCAGAAGGCTAGCGTGGACCGGGGAGCTGTTTTTT.

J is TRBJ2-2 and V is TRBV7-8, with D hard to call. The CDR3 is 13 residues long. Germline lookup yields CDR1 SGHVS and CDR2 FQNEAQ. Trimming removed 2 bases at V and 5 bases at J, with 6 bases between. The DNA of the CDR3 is TGTGCCAGCAGCTTACACAGAACCGGGGAGCTGTTTTTT. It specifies CASSLHRTGELFF.

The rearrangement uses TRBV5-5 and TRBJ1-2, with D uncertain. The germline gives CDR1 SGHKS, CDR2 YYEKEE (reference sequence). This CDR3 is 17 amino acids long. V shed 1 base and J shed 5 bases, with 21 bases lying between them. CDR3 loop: CASSLSTSAGDFYGYTF. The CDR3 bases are TGTGCCAGCAGCTTGTCTACCTCAGCGGGTGACTTTTATGGCTACACCTTC.

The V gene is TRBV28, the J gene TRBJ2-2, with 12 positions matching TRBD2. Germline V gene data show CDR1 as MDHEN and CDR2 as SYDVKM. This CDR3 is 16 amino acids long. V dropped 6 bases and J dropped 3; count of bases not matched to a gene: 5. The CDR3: CASSPPSGRDTGELFF. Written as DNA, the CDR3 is TGTGCCAGCAGCCCCCCTAGCGGGAGGGACACCGGGGAGCTGTTTTTT.

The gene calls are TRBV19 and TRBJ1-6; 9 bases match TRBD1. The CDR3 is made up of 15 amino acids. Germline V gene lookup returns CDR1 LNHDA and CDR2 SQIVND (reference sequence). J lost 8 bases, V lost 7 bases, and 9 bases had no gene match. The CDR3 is CASTSLGQGYSPLHF. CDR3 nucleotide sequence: TGTGCCAGTACTTCCCTAGGACAGGGGTATTCACCCCTCCACTTT.

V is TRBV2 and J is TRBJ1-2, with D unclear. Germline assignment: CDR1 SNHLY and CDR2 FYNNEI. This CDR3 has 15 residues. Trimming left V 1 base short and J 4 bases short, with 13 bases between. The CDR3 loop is CASSEGGGFGYGYTF. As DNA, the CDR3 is TGTGCCAGCAGTGAAGGAGGAGGGTTTGGCTATGGCTACACCTTC.

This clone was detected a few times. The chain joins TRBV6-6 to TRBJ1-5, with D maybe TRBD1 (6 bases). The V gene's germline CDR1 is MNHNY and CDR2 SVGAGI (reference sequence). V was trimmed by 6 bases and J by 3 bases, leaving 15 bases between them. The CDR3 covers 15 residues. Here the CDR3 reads CASRAGGDNNQPQHF. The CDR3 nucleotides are TGTGCCAGCAGGGCGGGGGGCGACAACAATCAGCCCCAGCATTTT.

DNA for the CDR3: TGCGCCAGCAGCTTGGCCGACAGATATAATTCACCCCTCCACTTT. Amino acid sequence: CASSLADRYNSPLHF. The chain employs TRBV5-1 and TRBJ1-6; a possible D gene is TRBD1 (5 bases). The germline V gene has CDR1 SGHRS and CDR2 YFSETQ. Trimming cost V 0 bases and J 4 bases, with 8 bases left between them. This CDR3 contains 15 residues.